The rows below give T cell receptor beta chains drawn from one sample of a study of cytomegalovirus exposure and HLA in healthy donors. Libraries were prepared by immunoSEQ multiplex PCR; TCRdb keeps only in-frame clonotypes and omits some of them. The table has fewer than 80,000 clones, 60% to 80% seen once. Source material: PBMCs. These receptors were collected from a woman between 40 and 55 years old in good health and CMV-seropositive. Each CDR3 is given with its conserved first and last residue. Each record gives: V gene, clone size, J gene, D gene, CDR3 DNA, CDR3 protein. D genes are given only for firm matches. The size entry is marked missing in some rows and otherwise reads once, few, many or a size class.

TRBV5-4,NA,TRBJ2-2,TRBD2,TGTGCCAGCAGCTTGGCAGCGGGGGGACCCACCGGGGAGCTGTTTTTT,CASSLAAGGPTGELFF
TRBV7-2,NA,TRBJ2-7,NA,TGTGCCAGCAGTCTTTCCCCCCTCCGGGAGCAGTACTTC,CASSLSPLREQYF
TRBV19,NA,TRBJ2-3,TRBD2,TGTGCCAGTAGTGTTGCGGGGGCAGATACGCAGTATTTT,CASSVAGADTQYF
TRBV5-1,NA,TRBJ2-3,NA,TGCGCCAGCAGCTTGGCCGGTTCTAGCACAGATACGCAGTATTTT,CASSLAGSSTDTQYF
TRBV18,NA,TRBJ2-1,TRBD1,TGTGCCACCCAAACCGGGCTGGGACAGGGCTCCAATGAGCAGTTCTTC,CATQTGLGQGSNEQFF
TRBV6-8,NA,TRBJ2-3,NA,TGTGCCAGCAGTTACTACATCGACTGGGGGGGGGCGGGAGATACGCAGTATTTT,CASSYYIDWGGAGDTQYF
TRBV27,few,TRBJ2-3,TRBD1,TGTGCCAGCAGTTTTGACAGGGGGGCCGATACGCAGTATTTT,CASSFDRGADTQYF
TRBV5-6,NA,TRBJ2-2,TRBD2,TGTGCCAGCAGCTTGCCGGGGGGGCCCACCGGGGAGCTGTTTTTT,CASSLPGGPTGELFF
TRBV29-1,NA,TRBJ1-4,TRBD1,TGCAGCGTGCGCGGACAGGAACTACCAACTAATGAAAAACTGTTTTTT,CSVRGQELPTNEKLFF
TRBV19,once,TRBJ2-7,NA,TGTGCCAGTAGTATAGAAGGGGCGCGGACCTACGAGCAGTACTTC,CASSIEGARTYEQYF
TRBV6-1,NA,TRBJ1-1,NA,TGTGCCAGCAGTGAATCGGGGGGCGTGAACACTGAAGCTTTCTTT,CASSESGGVNTEAFF
TRBV5-1,NA,TRBJ1-2,TRBD1,TGCGCCAGCAGCTTGGACAGGGGGGGAGATGGCTACACCTTC,CASSLDRGGDGYTF
TRBV2,NA,TRBJ2-7,NA,TGTGCCAGCAGCGTACAGCCCTACGAGCAGTACTTC,CASSVQPYEQYF
TRBV7-9,NA,TRBJ1-6,NA,TGTGCCAGCAGCCTTACATTAAGCTCCTATAATTCACCCCTCCACTTT,CASSLTLSSYNSPLHF
TRBV4-1,NA,TRBJ2-7,TRBD1,TGCGCCAGCAGCCAAGAAGGGACAGCACCCTACGAGCAGTACTTC,CASSQEGTAPYEQYF
TRBV2,NA,TRBJ2-4,TRBD1,TGTGCCAGCAGTAAGGGACAGGCAGCCATTCAGTACTTC,CASSKGQAAIQYF
TRBV7-7,NA,TRBJ2-2,NA,TGTGCCAGCAGCTCATCTAGCACCGGGGAGCTGTTTTTT,CASSSSSTGELFF
TRBV5-4,NA,TRBJ2-1,TRBD1,TGTGCCAGCAGCTTGTTCGACAGGGGGCTGAATGAGCAGTTCTTC,CASSLFDRGLNEQFF
TRBV4-3,NA,TRBJ1-5,NA,TGCGCCAGCAGCCAAGGTACCGGGGAAGGTAATCAGCCCCAGCATTTT,CASSQGTGEGNQPQHF
TRBV7-2,NA,TRBJ2-3,NA,TGTGCCAGCAGCCAGGCTCCAGATACGCAGTATTTT,CASSQAPDTQYF
TRBV6-6,NA,TRBJ2-7,TRBD1,TGTGCCAGCAGTTACTCGGACAGGGGGCCGGAGCAGTACTTC,CASSYSDRGPEQYF
TRBV2,few,TRBJ1-3,NA,TGTGCCAGCAGCCAAGGGGGGGCAGGAGGAATCGGAAACACCATATATTTT,CASSQGGAGGIGNTIYF
TRBV7-2,NA,TRBJ1-4,NA,TGTGCCAGCAGCTTAGTTGGTCATGCCCAGGAAAAACTGTTTTTT,CASSLVGHAQEKLFF
TRBV4-3,NA,TRBJ2-2,TRBD1,TGCGCCAGCAGCTCACAGGGGGCCGGGGAGCTGTTTTTT,CASSSQGAGELFF
TRBV10-3,NA,TRBJ2-7,TRBD1,TGTGCCACACACCGGGACAGCGATTCCTACGAGCAGTACTTC,CATHRDSDSYEQYF
TRBV10-3,NA,TRBJ1-4,NA,TGTGCCATCAGTGAGGGACGGGGTAATGAAAAACTGTTTTTT,CAISEGRGNEKLFF
TRBV9,few,TRBJ2-7,TRBD1,TGTGCCAGCAGCGTCGGACAGGGCGCCTCATACGAGCAGTACTTC,CASSVGQGASYEQYF
TRBV6-6,NA,TRBJ1-1,TRBD1,TGTGCCAGCAGTTACTTCCCGACAGGGACGAACACTGAAGCTTTCTTT,CASSYFPTGTNTEAFF
TRBV6-5,NA,TRBJ1-1,NA,TGTGCCAGCATAAGTGCAGGGACACTTGAAGCTTTCTTT,CASISAGTLEAFF
TRBV2,NA,TRBJ1-1,NA,TGTGCCAGCAGCCTAGTGAACACTGAAGCTTTCTTT,CASSLVNTEAFF
TRBV4-3,NA,TRBJ1-2,NA,TGCGCCAGCAGCCAAGATTTTGGCAGGGCCTCCTCTAACTATGGCTACACCTTC,CASSQDFGRASSNYGYTF
TRBV5-6,NA,TRBJ1-4,TRBD1,TGTGCCAGCAGACGACAGGGGCCGTGGGGGCGAGAGGAAAAACTGTTTTTT,CASRRQGPWGREEKLFF
TRBV7-2,NA,TRBJ1-2,NA,TGTGCCAGCAGCTCGAGGACAGCCGGCTATGGCTACACCTTC,CASSSRTAGYGYTF
TRBV7-2,NA,TRBJ2-7,NA,TGTGCCAGCAGCTTAAAGGGGCTCGAGCAGTACTTC,CASSLKGLEQYF
TRBV7-2,NA,TRBJ2-3,NA,TGTGCCAGCAGCTTATGGCTAGATACGCAGTATTTT,CASSLWLDTQYF
TRBV19,NA,TRBJ1-1,NA,TGTGCCACACAACAGGGCGCGAACACTGAAGCTTTCTTT,CATQQGANTEAFF
TRBV7-9,NA,TRBJ2-2,NA,TGTGCCAGCACTTCTCTTAACAGGATCCCCGGGGAGCTGTTTTTT,CASTSLNRIPGELFF
TRBV29-1,NA,TRBJ1-1,NA,TGCAGCGCCCCGACGACAGCGTATGGCACTGAAGCTTTCTTT,CSAPTTAYGTEAFF
TRBV18,few,TRBJ1-1,TRBD1,TGTGCCAGCTCACCGACATTACAGGGGGCGGGCACTGAAGCTTTCTTT,CASSPTLQGAGTEAFF
TRBV7-9,NA,TRBJ1-2,NA,TGTGCCAGCAGCTTAAGCACAGCTACCCCCGGGGACTATGGCTACACCTTC,CASSLSTATPGDYGYTF
TRBV27,few,TRBJ1-1,NA,TGTGCCAGCAGTCCGCAGAGATCGGGCACTGAAGCTTTCTTT,CASSPQRSGTEAFF
TRBV15,few,TRBJ2-3,TRBD2,TGTGCCACCAGCAGTGGCGGGAGGGGGACTAGCGGGTCAGATACGCAGTATTTT,CATSSGGRGTSGSDTQYF
TRBV4-1,NA,TRBJ1-1,NA,TGCGCCAGCAGCCAAGATTCGATGGGGGCGCATAACACTGAAGCTTTCTTT,CASSQDSMGAHNTEAFF
TRBV19,NA,TRBJ1-5,NA,TGTGCCAGTACCGCGCTGCCTGACAGACCGAGCCTATATAGCAATCAGCCCCAGCATTTT,CASTALPDRPSLYSNQPQHF
TRBV14,NA,TRBJ1-6,NA,TGTGCCAGCAGCCAAGATCAGGGCTATTCACCCCTCCACTTT,CASSQDQGYSPLHF
TRBV30,few,TRBJ1-5,TRBD1,TGTGCCTGGCGACAGGGGGGTGATCAGCCCCAGCATTTT,CAWRQGGDQPQHF
TRBV5-4,NA,TRBJ2-3,TRBD2,TGTGCCAGCAGCCGCCCTAGCGGGGTGGGGGCAGATACGCAGTATTTT,CASSRPSGVGADTQYF